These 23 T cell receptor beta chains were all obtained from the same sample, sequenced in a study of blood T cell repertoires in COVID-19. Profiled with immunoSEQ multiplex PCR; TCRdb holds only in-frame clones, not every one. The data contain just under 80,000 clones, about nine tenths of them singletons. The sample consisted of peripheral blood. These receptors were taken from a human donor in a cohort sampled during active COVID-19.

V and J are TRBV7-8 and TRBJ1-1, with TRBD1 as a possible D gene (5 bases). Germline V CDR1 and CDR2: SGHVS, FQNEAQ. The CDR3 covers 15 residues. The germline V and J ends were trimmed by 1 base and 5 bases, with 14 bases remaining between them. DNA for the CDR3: TGTGCCAGCAGCTTAGAGGCAGGGAGGGAAACTGAAGCTTTCTTT. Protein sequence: CASSLEAGRETEAFF.

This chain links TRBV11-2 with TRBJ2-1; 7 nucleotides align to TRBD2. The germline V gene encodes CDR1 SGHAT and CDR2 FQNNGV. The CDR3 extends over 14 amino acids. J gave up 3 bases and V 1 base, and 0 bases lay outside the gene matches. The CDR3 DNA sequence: TGTGCCAGCAGCTTAGGGGGGGGCTACAATGAGCAGTTCTTC. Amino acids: CASSLGGGYNEQFF.

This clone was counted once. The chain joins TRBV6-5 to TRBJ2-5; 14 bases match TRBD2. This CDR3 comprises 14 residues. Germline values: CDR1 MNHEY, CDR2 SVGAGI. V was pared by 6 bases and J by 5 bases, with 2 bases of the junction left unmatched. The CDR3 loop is CASRTSGGDETQYF. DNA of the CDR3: TGTGCCAGCAGGACTAGCGGGGGGGATGAGACCCAGTACTTC.

The CDR3 loop reads CASSPYRPDTGELFF. Here the CDR3 DNA reads TGTGCCAGCAGCCCCTACAGACCGGACACCGGGGAGCTGTTTTTT. This sequence joins TRBV7-2 and TRBJ2-2; D remains unclear. The CDR3 is made up of 15 amino acids. Germline CDR1 is SGHTA and CDR2 is FQGNSA. Trimming pared 5 bases from V and 3 bases from J, leaving 13 bases between.

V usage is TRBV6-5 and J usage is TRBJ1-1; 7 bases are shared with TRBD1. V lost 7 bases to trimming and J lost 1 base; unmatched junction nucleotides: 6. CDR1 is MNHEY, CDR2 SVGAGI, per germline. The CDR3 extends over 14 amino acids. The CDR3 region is CASTSAGGNTEAFF. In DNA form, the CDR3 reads TGTGCCAGCACCTCCGCAGGGGGGAACACTGAAGCTTTCTTT.

CDR3 protein: CASRASGRETQYF. In DNA form, the CDR3 reads TGTGCCAGCAGGGCTAGCGGACGAGAGACCCAGTACTTC. The chain couples TRBV3-1 (or the pseudogene TRBV3-2) to TRBJ2-5, with 7 bases identical to TRBD2. The CDR3 totals 13 residues. CDR1 is LGHDT and CDR2 is YNNKEL in the germline V gene (reference sequence). The V segment lost 6 bases and the J segment 4 bases; nucleotides outside the gene matches: 5.

CDR3: CAWSATGTGKETQYF. The CDR3 nucleotides are TGTGCCTGGAGTGCGACCGGGACAGGGAAAGAGACCCAGTACTTC. The chain couples TRBV30 to TRBJ2-5, with 9 bases fitting TRBD1. The germline gives CDR1 GTSNPN, CDR2 SVGIG (reference sequence). Trimming took 1 base from V and 3 from J; bases not matched to a gene: 6. The CDR3 spans 15 residues.

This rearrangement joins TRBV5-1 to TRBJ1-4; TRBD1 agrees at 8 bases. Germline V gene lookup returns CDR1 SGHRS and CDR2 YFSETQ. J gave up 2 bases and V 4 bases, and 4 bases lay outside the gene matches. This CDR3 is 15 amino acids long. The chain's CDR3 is CASSETGATNEKLFF. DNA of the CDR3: TGCGCCAGCAGCGAGACAGGGGCCACTAATGAAAAACTGTTTTTT.

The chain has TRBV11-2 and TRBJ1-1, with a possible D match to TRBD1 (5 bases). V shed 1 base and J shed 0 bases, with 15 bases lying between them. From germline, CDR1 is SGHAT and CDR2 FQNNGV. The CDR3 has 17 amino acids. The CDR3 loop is CASSLVGFQDMNTEAFF. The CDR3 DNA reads TGTGCCAGCAGCTTAGTCGGGTTTCAGGACATGAACACTGAAGCTTTCTTT.

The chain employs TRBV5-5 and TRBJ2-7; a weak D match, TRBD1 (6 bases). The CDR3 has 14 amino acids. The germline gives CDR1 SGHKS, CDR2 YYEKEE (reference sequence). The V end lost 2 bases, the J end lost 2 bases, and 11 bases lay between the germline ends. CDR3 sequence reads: CASSFIRDTYEQYF. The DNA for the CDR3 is TGTGCCAGCAGCTTTATCAGGGACACCTACGAGCAGTACTTC. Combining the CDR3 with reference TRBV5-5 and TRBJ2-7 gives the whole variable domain DAGVTQSPTHLIKTRGQQVTLRCSPISGHKSVSWYQQVLGQGPQFIFQYYEKEERGRGNFPDRFSARQFPNYSSELNVNALLLGDSALYLCASSFIRDTYEQYFGPGTRLTVT.

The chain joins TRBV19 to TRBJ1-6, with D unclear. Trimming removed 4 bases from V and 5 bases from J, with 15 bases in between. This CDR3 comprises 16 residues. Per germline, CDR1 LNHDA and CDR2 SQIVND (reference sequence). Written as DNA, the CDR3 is TGTGCCAGTAGTACCCTCCGACGCGGGGATAATTCACCCCTCCACTTT. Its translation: CASSTLRRGDNSPLHF.

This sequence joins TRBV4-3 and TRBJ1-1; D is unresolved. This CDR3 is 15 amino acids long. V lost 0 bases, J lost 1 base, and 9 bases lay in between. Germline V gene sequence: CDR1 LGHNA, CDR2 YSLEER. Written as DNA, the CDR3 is TGCGCCAGCAGCCAAGATGGGCAGTCGAACACTGAAGCTTTCTTT. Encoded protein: CASSQDGQSNTEAFF.

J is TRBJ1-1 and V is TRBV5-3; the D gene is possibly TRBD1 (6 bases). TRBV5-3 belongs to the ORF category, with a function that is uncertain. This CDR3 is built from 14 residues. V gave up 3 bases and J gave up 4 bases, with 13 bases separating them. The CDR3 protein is CARSSREGGTEAFF. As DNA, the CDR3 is TGTGCCAGAAGCTCCCGAGAAGGGGGCACTGAAGCTTTCTTT.

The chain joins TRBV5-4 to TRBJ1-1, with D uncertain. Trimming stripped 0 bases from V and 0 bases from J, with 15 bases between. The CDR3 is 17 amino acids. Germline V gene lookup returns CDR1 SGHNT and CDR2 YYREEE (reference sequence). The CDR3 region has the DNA TGTGCCAGCAGCTTGGCCGGGGTACCCGTTATGAACACTGAAGCTTTCTTT. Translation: CASSLAGVPVMNTEAFF.

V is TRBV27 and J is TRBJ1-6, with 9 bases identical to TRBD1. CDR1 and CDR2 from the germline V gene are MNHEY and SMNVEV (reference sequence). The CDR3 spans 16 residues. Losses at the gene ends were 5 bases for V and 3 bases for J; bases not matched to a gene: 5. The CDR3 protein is CASSHGTGNYNSPLHF. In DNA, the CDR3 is TGTGCCAGCAGTCACGGGACAGGGAACTATAATTCACCCCTCCACTTT.

CDR3 in DNA: TGTGCCAGCCGGATGAGGGACACCGAACACTACACCTTC. Amino acids: CASRMRDTEHYTF. V and J are TRBV18 and TRBJ1-2, with D perhaps matching TRBD1 (6 bases). Germline loops: CDR1 KGHSH, CDR2 LQKENI. The V end lost 8 bases, the J end lost 10 bases, and 20 bases lay between the germline ends. The CDR3 length is 13 residues.

This chain's CDR3 is CASSPTSGDTDTQYF. DNA of the CDR3: TGTGCCAGCAGCCCTACTAGCGGAGACACAGATACGCAGTATTTT. The chain is built from TRBV7-3 and TRBJ2-3, with TRBD2 matching 8 bases. The junction had 6 bases not matched to a gene; V was cut back by 5 bases and J by 2 bases. This CDR3 contains 15 residues. Germline loops: CDR1 SGHTA, CDR2 FQGTGA. The variable domain in full, with the rest retrieved from reference TRBV7-3 and TRBJ2-3, is GAGVSQTPSNKVTEKGKYVELRCDPISGHTALYWYRQSLGQGPEFLIYFQGTGAADDSGLPNDRFFAVRPEGSVSTLKIQRTERGDSAVYLCASSPTSGDTDTQYFGPGTRLTVL.

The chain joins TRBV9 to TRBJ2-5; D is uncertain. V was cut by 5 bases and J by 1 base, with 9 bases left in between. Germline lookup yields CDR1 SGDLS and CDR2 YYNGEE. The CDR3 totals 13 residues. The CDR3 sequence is CASSGRPQETQYF. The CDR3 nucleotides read TGTGCCAGCAGTGGGCGTCCCCAAGAGACCCAGTACTTC. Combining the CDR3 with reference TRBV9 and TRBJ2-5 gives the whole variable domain DSGVTQTPKHLITATGQRVTLRCSPRSGDLSVYWYQQSLDQGLQFLIQYYNGEERAKGNILERFSAQQFPDLHSELNLSSLELGDSALYFCASSGRPQETQYFGPGTRLLVL.

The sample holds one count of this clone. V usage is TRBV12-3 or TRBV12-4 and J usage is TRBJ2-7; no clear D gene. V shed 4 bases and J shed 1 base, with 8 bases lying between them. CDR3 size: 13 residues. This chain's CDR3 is CASSSGSSYEQYF. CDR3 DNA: TGTGCCAGCAGTTCTGGTAGTTCCTACGAGCAGTACTTC.

For the CDR3, the DNA is TGTGCCAGCAGCCCCCAGCGTGTCTCCTACAATGAGCAGTTCTTC. Protein sequence: CASSPQRVSYNEQFF. V usage is TRBV7-6 and J usage is TRBJ2-1; the D is unclear. The length of the CDR3 is 15 residues. Germline values: CDR1 SGHVS, CDR2 FNYEAQ. The V and J ends lost 5 bases and 0 bases respectively, with 11 bases between them.

The CDR3 nucleotides are TGTGCCATCAGTGAGGACCCTAGGAGCTCCTACGAGCAGTACTTC. Translating gives CAISEDPRSSYEQYF. The V call is TRBV10-3, the J call TRBJ2-7; D remains ambiguous. Trimming cost V 2 bases and J 0 bases, with 11 bases left between them. The CDR3 spans 15 residues. Germline V gives CDR1 ENHRY, CDR2 SYGVKD.

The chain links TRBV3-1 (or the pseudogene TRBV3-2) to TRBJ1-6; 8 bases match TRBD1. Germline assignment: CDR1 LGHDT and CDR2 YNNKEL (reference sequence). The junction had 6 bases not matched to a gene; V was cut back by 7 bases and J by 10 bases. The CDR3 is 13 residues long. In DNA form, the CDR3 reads TGTGCCAGCACCCGACAGGGGCGATCACCCCTCCACTTT. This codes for CASTRQGRSPLHF.

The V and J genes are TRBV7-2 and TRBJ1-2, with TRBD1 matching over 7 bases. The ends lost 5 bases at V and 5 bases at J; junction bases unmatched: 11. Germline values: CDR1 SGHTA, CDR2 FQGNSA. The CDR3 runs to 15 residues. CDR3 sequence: CASSPNAGGLYGYTF. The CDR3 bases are TGTGCCAGCAGCCCAAATGCAGGGGGACTTTATGGCTACACCTTC.